This paragraph reports one T cell receptor beta chain. At one of its ends the junction is not consistent with the germline gene, which may arise from a read error. Per the study methods: Estimation of nucleated cell counts was performed using reference gene primer amplification. Assay used: immunoSEQ multiplex PCR; TCRdb lists only in-frame clones, some missing. That table gives V, J and clone size, and the DNA gave D and trimming. The table includes about 320,000 clones, 85% detected once. This entry is derived from a study of blood T cell repertoires in COVID-19. Looking at the study overall: PBMCs, B-cell-depleted T cells, or T cells were the source of the cDNA or gDNA that made up the material.

Germline-derived CDR1 and CDR2 are SSHAT and FNYEAQ (reference sequence). This CDR3 is built from 9 residues. Living in 24 US areas, the participants were between roughly 18 and 90 years of age. Cohorts were assigned according to the clinical history that participants reported. The specimen was PBMCs or T cells enriched from blood (not recorded which). The chain carries TRBV7-7 and TRBJ2-1; D is unclear. The sequence was collected from a woman in her 30s who had been exposed to COVID-19. DNA for the CDR3: TGTGCTAGCAGCCCAGAGCAGTTCTTC. This codes for CASSPEQFF. The full variable domain, in which reference TRBV7-7 and TRBJ2-1 provide the parts outside the CDR3, is GAGVSQSPRYKVTKRGQDVTLRCDPISSHATLYWYQQALGQGPEFLTYFNYEAQPDKSGLPSDRFSAERPEGSISTLTIQRTEQRDSAMYRCASSPEQFFGPGTRLTVL.